The rows below give T cell receptor beta chains drawn from one sample of a study of regulatory T cells in long-lasting Graves disease. From the multiplex PCR reads, TCRdb called clonotypes with MiXCR, one entry per CDR3 protein. This sample yields about 440,000 distinct CDR3 sequences, of which 15% are seen a single time; 16% belongs to the top ten. The data also belong to a second study, concerning T cells in Graves' hyperthyroidism and ophthalmopathy.

Source: peripheral blood mononuclear cells (PBMCs), taken at new diagnosis, from a patient treated with antithyroid drugs. Receptors originate from a woman aged 25 to 39 with Graves disease. Both conserved end residues are part of each CDR3. The D gene is left open where the match is weak. Part of the rows lack a size; the others show once, few, many or a class for expanded clones.

TRBJ2-5,many,TRBD2,TRBV12-5,CASGSSAERESKETQYF,TGTGCTAGTGGTTCCTCGGCCGAGCGGGAGTCAAAAGAGACCCAGTACTTC
TRBJ2-3,NA,TRBD2,TRBV6-1,CASNTYLTSGRATDTQYF,TGTGCCAGCAACACGTACCTCACTAGCGGGAGGGCCACAGATACGCAGTATTTT
TRBJ2-3,NA,NA,TRBV27,CASSPGTSPDTQYF,TGTGCCAGCAGTCCTGGGACAAGCCCAGATACGCAGTATTTT
TRBJ2-1,NA,NA,TRBV14,CASSRDPSSGPQFF,TGTGCCAGCAGCCGGGACCCCTCTTCCGGACCGCAGTTCTTC
TRBJ2-7,NA,TRBD1,TRBV15,CATSRRTGSDEQYF,TGTGCCACCAGCAGGCGGACAGGGTCCGACGAGCAGTACTTC
TRBJ1-1,many,NA,TRBV10-3,CAITLGGGTEAFF,TGTGCCATCACCTTAGGGGGTGGAACTGAAGCTTTCTTT
TRBJ2-7,NA,NA,TRBV10-2,CASSDPYEQYF,TGCGCCAGCAGTGATCCCTACGAGCAGTACTTC
TRBJ2-3,many,NA,TRBV6-5,CASSYSRLRSTDTQYF,TGTGCCAGCAGTTACTCGCGGTTAAGGAGCACAGATACGCAGTATTTT
TRBJ1-2,many,NA,TRBV27,CANPAGPVEGYTF,TGTGCCAACCCGGCGGGACCTGTGGAGGGCTACACCTTC
TRBJ2-1,NA,TRBD1,TRBV9,CASSGSTLQGFNEQFF,TGTGCCAGCAGCGGTAGTACCCTACAGGGGTTCAATGAGCAGTTCTTC
TRBJ2-1,many,TRBD2,TRBV6-1,CASSLGTSGSSYNEQFF,TGTGCCAGCAGCCTAGGGACTAGCGGGAGCTCCTACAATGAGCAGTTCTTC
TRBJ2-7,many,NA,TRBV6-1,CASSPVAGSGEQYF,TGTGCCAGCAGTCCCGTGGCGGGATCCGGCGAGCAGTACTTC
TRBJ2-1,NA,NA,TRBV24-1,CATSDGARLNEQFF,TGTGCCACCAGTGATGGGGCTAGACTCAATGAGCAGTTCTTC
TRBJ2-7,many,TRBD2,TRBV3-1,CASSPRTSGRASVDF,TGTGCCAGCAGCCCGCGGACTAGCGGGAGGGCTAGCGTTGACTTC
TRBJ1-6,many,NA,TRBV20-1,CSARDLKDDLDNNSPLHF,TGCAGTGCTAGAGATTTGAAAGACGACCTTGACAATAATTCACCCCTCCACTTT
TRBJ1-1,many,TRBD1,TRBV12-3/TRBV12-4,CASSPRQGANTEAFF,TGTGCCAGCAGTCCACGGCAGGGGGCGAACACTGAAGCTTTCTTT
TRBJ2-1,NA,TRBD2,TRBV19,CASSILAGGPLF,TGTGCCAGTAGCATCCTAGCGGGAGGGCCTCTCTTC
TRBJ1-5,many,TRBD1,TRBV6-5,CASSYRGQGLDQPQHF,TGTGCCAGCAGTTACCGTGGACAGGGGCTCGATCAGCCCCAGCATTTT
TRBJ2-7,NA,NA,TRBV5-1,CASSLFDTGYEQYF,TGCGCCAGCAGCTTGTTTGACACTGGATACGAGCAGTACTTC